This T cell receptor beta chain was observed in a study of T cell responses to AZD1222 COVID-19 vaccine. TCRdb's table, derived via immunoSEQ multiplex PCR, lists solely in-frame clones and lacks some. The sample contains more than 150,000 clones, roughly nine tenths of which appear only once. J gave up 0 bases and V 5 bases, and 7 bases lay outside the gene matches. This CDR3 contains 16 residues. Germline V gives CDR1 SGHAT, CDR2 FQNNGV. Comment on this clone: Its target is not known.

Whole-study results and caveats: Among the donors, most were white British and more were female, and clonal diversity was possibly underestimated. The number of AZD1222 recipients seropositive at baseline was only five or six.

Sequenced material: peripheral blood, taken on day 0 of AZD1222 vaccination. The chain employs TRBV11-2 and TRBJ1-2; 9 nucleotides align to TRBD1. This clonotype was obtained from an adult in good health. CDR3 coding DNA: TGTGCCAGCAGCCGTTCGGGGACAGGGTCTAACTATGGCTACACCTTC. Its translation: CASSRSGTGSNYGYTF.